This T cell receptor beta chain was observed in a study of blood T cells in healthy people across ages. Study-wide findings and caveats: Strong correlation was found linking TCR beta diversity to naive T cell percentage. Diversity estimated from one million T cells was considered an underestimate.

Turning to this clonotype: Its specificity is unknown.

Combining a sample-barcoded 5' primer with a J-beta primer mix, a second PCR ran for roughly 7 to 12 cycles. Each CDR3 protein is one row after TCRdb ran MiXCR on the 5' RACE reads. The table shows 1.5 million to 2 million distinct CDR3 sequences, with roughly 49% occurring only once. The TCR originated in a woman between 35 and 50 years old in good health. The sequencing input was blood.

CDR3 sequence: CASTRGLAGDLPYNEQFF. CDR3 DNA: TGTGCCAGCACTCGGGGGCTAGCGGGGGACCTACCCTACAATGAGCAGTTCTTC. This chain joins TRBV7-2 and TRBJ2-1; the match to TRBD2 covers 10 bases. After removal of 7 bases from V and 2 bases from J, the junction contained 14 bases not matched to a gene. The CDR3 has 18 amino acids. The germline V gene encodes CDR1 SGHTA and CDR2 FQGNSA.